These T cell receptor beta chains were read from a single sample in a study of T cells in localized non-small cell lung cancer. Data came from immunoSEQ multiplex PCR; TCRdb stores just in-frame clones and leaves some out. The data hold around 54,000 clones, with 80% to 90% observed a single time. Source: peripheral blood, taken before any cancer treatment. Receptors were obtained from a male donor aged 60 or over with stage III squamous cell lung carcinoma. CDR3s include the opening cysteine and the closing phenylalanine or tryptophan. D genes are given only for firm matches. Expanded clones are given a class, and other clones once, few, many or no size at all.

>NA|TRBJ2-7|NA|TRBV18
CASSPIVERDEQYF
TGTGCCAGCTCACCAATAGTGGAGAGGGACGAGCAGTACTTC
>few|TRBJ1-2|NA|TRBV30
CAWSGDMHGYTF
TGTGCCTGGAGTGGAGACATGCATGGCTACACCTTC
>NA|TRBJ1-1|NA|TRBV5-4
CASSPPESAGTEAFF
TGTGCCAGCAGCCCGCCCGAATCGGCTGGCACTGAAGCTTTCTTT
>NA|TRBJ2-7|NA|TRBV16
CASSPGTGPFYEQYF
TGTGCCAGCAGCCCTGGGACGGGACCGTTCTACGAGCAGTACTTC
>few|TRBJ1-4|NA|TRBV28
CALQSATNEKLFF
TGTGCCTTACAGTCTGCAACTAATGAAAAACTGTTTTTT
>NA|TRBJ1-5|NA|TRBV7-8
CASSLARFSNQPQHF
TGTGCCAGCAGCTTAGCACGGTTTAGCAATCAGCCCCAGCATTTT
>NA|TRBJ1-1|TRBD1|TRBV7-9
CASSSRTGGNTEAFF
TGTGCCAGCAGCTCTAGGACAGGGGGCAACACTGAAGCTTTCTTT
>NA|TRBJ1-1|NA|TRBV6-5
CASTYGENTEAFF
TGTGCCAGCACTTACGGAGAGAACACTGAAGCTTTCTTT
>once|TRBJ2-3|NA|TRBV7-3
CASSFGGVGRTSFTDTQYF
TGTGCCAGCAGCTTTGGCGGGGTCGGGCGGACTTCCTTCACAGATACGCAGTATTTT
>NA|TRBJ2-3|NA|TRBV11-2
CASSPVGTQTPDTQYF
TGTGCCAGCAGCCCGGTAGGCACACAGACCCCAGATACGCAGTATTTT
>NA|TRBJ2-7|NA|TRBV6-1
CASGLAFGYEQYF
TGTGCCAGCGGTCTAGCGTTCGGGTACGAGCAGTACTTC
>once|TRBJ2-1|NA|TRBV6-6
CASRVRTVMVNEQFF
TGTGCCAGCAGGGTACGGACAGTCATGGTGAATGAGCAGTTCTTC
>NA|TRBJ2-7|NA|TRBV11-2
CASSLAPGIYEQYF
TGTGCCAGCAGCTTAGCTCCAGGGATCTACGAGCAGTACTTC
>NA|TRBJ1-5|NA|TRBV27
CASSLNGHSNQPQHF
TGTGCCAGCAGTTTAAATGGTCATAGCAATCAGCCCCAGCATTTT
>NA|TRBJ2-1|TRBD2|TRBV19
CASSPSVGTSGFTEQFF
TGTGCCAGTAGTCCTTCGGTGGGGACTAGCGGGTTTACTGAGCAGTTCTTC
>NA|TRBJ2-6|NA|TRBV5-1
CASSFGSTSGANVLTF
TGCGCCAGCAGCTTCGGGTCTACCTCTGGGGCCAACGTCCTGACTTTC
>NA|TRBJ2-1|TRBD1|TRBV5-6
CASSLVGQAINEQFF
TGTGCCAGCAGCTTGGTGGGACAGGCGATCAATGAGCAGTTCTTC
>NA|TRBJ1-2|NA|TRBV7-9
CASSAGQGHYGYTF
TGTGCCAGCAGTGCAGGTCAGGGGCACTATGGCTACACCTTC
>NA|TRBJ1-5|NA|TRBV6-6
CASSYSLGNQPQHF
TGTGCCAGCAGTTACTCTCTGGGGAATCAGCCCCAGCATTTT
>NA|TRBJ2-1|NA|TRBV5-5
CASSLAPGLDEQFF
TGTGCCAGCAGCTTGGCCCCAGGGCTGGATGAGCAGTTCTTC
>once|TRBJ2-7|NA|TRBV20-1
CSAGEQYF
TGCAGTGCTGGCGAGCAGTACTTC
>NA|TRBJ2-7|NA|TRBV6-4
CASLKPGPWGTEQYF
TGTGCCAGTCTTAAACCGGGGCCATGGGGGACCGAGCAGTACTTC
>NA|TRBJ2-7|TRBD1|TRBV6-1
CASSSGQTYEQYF
TGTGCCAGCAGCTCGGGACAGACCTACGAGCAGTACTTC
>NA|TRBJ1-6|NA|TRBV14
CASSQDSVALGSPLHF
TGTGCCAGCAGCCAAGATTCGGTTGCCCTCGGCTCACCCCTCCACTTT
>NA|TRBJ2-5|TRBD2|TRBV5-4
CASSFLAGRAETQYF
TGTGCCAGCAGCTTTCTAGCGGGACGGGCAGAGACCCAGTACTTC
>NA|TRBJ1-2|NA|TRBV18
CASSPGGDPYGYTF
TGTGCCAGCTCACCTGGGGGGGATCCCTATGGCTACACCTTC
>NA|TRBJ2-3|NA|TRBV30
CAWSVPSDHTQYF
TGTGCCTGGAGTGTTCCTAGCGACCATACGCAGTATTTT
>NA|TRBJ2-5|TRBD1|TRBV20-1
CSARTGETQYF
TGCAGTGCTCGGACAGGAGAGACCCAGTACTTC
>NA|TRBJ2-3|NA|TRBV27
CASSSTGTSKDTQYF
TGTGCCAGCAGTTCGACCGGGACCAGCAAAGATACGCAGTATTTT
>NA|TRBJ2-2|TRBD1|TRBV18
CASSPPGTDTGELFF
TGTGCCAGCTCACCACCGGGGACAGACACCGGGGAGCTGTTTTTT